This entry lists 29 T cell receptor beta chains sequenced from one sample in a study of blood T cell repertoires in COVID-19. Some clones are missing from TCRdb's copy, which holds only in-frame ones; the method was immunoSEQ multiplex PCR. Of about 120,000 clones detected, almost 70% appear once; the ten largest clones hold approximately 2.1%. What was sequenced was peripheral blood. Receptors originate from a woman in her seventies with acute or convalescent COVID-19.

This chain connects TRBV28 to TRBJ2-4; TRBD2 aligns across 7 bases. V dropped 7 bases and J dropped 0; count of bases not matched to a gene: 9. Looked up from germline, CDR1 is MDHEN and CDR2 is SYDVKM. This CDR3 is 16 amino acids long. The CDR3 nucleotides read TGTGCCAGCACCTTGGGGGGGTCCCTAGCCAAAAACATTCAGTACTTC. Encoded protein: CASTLGGSLAKNIQYF.

This rearrangement joins TRBV28 to TRBJ2-7; 7 nucleotides align to TRBD2. With V trimmed by 6 bases and J by 2 bases, 7 bases remained unmatched. The germline V gene encodes CDR1 MDHEN and CDR2 SYDVKM. This CDR3 spans 14 amino acids. The CDR3 is CASRVTLATYEQYF. CDR3 in DNA: TGTGCCAGCAGGGTAACACTAGCGACCTACGAGCAGTACTTC. The full variable domain, rest sourced from reference TRBV28 and TRBJ2-7, is DVKVTQSSRYLVKRTGEKVFLECVQDMDHENMFWYRQDPGLGLRLIYFSYDVKMKEKGDIPEGYSVSREKKERFSLILESASTNQTSMYLCASRVTLATYEQYFGPGTRLTVT.

This chain links TRBV6-6 with TRBJ2-7; 10 positions match TRBD1. Germline trimming cut 6 bases from V and 5 bases from J; bases unmatched to any gene: 7. From germline, CDR1 is MNHNY and CDR2 SVGAGI (reference sequence). The CDR3 consists of 14 residues. The CDR3 loop is CASRGTGAVDEQYF. The CDR3 DNA follows: TGTGCCAGCAGGGGGACAGGGGCGGTGGACGAGCAGTACTTC.

This clone was counted many times. The rearrangement joins TRBV12-3 or TRBV12-4 to TRBJ1-1, with a tentative D call TRBD1 (6 bases). V lost 5 bases and J lost 4, with 11 bases in between. CDR3 size: 13 residues. CDR3 in amino acids: CASSDKGGTEAFF. CDR3 DNA: TGTGCCAGCAGTGACAAAGGGGGCACTGAAGCTTTCTTT.

V usage is TRBV10-3 and J usage is TRBJ2-7; D is possibly TRBD1 (5 bases). The CDR3 has 16 amino acids. CDR1 is ENHRY, CDR2 SYGVKD, per germline. Trimming cost V 2 bases and J 5 bases, with 19 bases left between them. CDR3 sequence: CAISEGRTEKGDEQYF. The CDR3 nucleotides read TGTGCCATCAGTGAGGGACGGACCGAAAAAGGGGACGAGCAGTACTTC.

V and J are TRBV9 and TRBJ1-2; D ambiguous. The CDR3 spans 14 residues. Germline V gene lookup returns CDR1 SGDLS and CDR2 YYNGEE. Trimming cost V 3 bases and J 6 bases, with 15 bases left between them. The CDR3 DNA follows: TGTGCCAGCAGCGGATGGCCCGCCATGGATGGCTACACCTTC. This translates into CASSGWPAMDGYTF.

The chain uses TRBV7-2 and TRBJ2-3; 8 nucleotides line up with TRBD2. V lost 3 bases, J lost 4 bases, and 9 bases stayed unmatched. Germline CDR1 SGHTA, CDR2 FQGNSA. This CDR3 region has 16 residues. CDR3 residues: CASSLSSGVRADTQYF. CDR3 bases: TGTGCCAGCAGCTTGAGTAGCGGGGTGCGGGCAGATACGCAGTATTTT.

The rearrangement uses TRBV18 and TRBJ1-5; a possible D gene is TRBD1 (5 bases). CDR3 length equals 13 residues. Looked up from germline, CDR1 is KGHSH and CDR2 is LQKENI. The ends were cut back, 2 bases at V and 7 bases at J, with 9 bases in the middle. CDR3 sequence: CASSPMGLQPQHF. The CDR3 DNA reads as TGTGCCAGCTCACCAATGGGGCTACAGCCCCAGCATTTT. The entire variable domain, with the rest obtained from reference TRBV18 and TRBJ1-5, is as follows: NAGVMQNPRHLVRRRGQEARLRCSPMKGHSHVYWYRQLPEEGLKFMVYLQKENIIDESGMPKERFSAEFPKEGPSILRIQQVVRGDSAAYFCASSPMGLQPQHFGDGTRLSIL.

This clone was seen once. The chain couples TRBV7-6 to TRBJ2-5; tentative D call: TRBD1 (6 bases). This CDR3 is 13 amino acids long. V lost 5 bases, J lost 2 bases, and 9 bases lay in between. CDR1 is SGHVS and CDR2 is FNYEAQ in the germline V gene. The CDR3 DNA is TGTGCCAGCAGCAAAGGACAGCAAGAGACCCAGTACTTC. Protein sequence: CASSKGQQETQYF.

This clone has a handful of counts. The CDR3 sequence is CASSDGTPSTDTQYF. Written as DNA, the CDR3 is TGCGCCAGCAGCGACGGGACACCGAGCACAGATACGCAGTATTTT. The chain carries TRBV5-1 and TRBJ2-3, with a weak D call TRBD1 (6 bases). Deletions cut 4 bases from V and 0 bases from J, with 12 bases between. Germline CDR1 and CDR2: SGHRS and YFSETQ. There are 15 residues in the CDR3.

This rearrangement joins TRBV6-2 or TRBV6-3 to TRBJ1-5; D unresolved. CDR3 length equals 16 residues. Germline CDR1 MNHEY, CDR2 SVGEGT. V lost 0 bases to trimming and J lost 0 bases, with 9 bases between them. The chain's CDR3 is CASSYSSGYSNQPQHF. The DNA of the CDR3 is TGTGCCAGCAGTTACTCCTCGGGTTATAGCAATCAGCCCCAGCATTTT.

The chain couples TRBV30 to TRBJ1-5, with TRBD1 as a possible D gene (6 bases). Trimming stripped 8 bases from V and 6 bases from J, with 14 bases between. Germline V lookup: CDR1 GTSNPN, CDR2 SVGIG (reference sequence). The CDR3 length is 12 residues. The CDR3 region has the DNA TGTGCCCCGGGGCAGGGGATTCAGCCCCAGCATTTT. Amino acids: CAPGQGIQPQHF.

This chain uses TRBV7-2 with TRBJ2-2; TRBD1 matches at 10 bases. Trimming cost V 5 bases and J 2 bases; bases outside gene matches: 5. Germline V gene lookup returns CDR1 SGHTA and CDR2 FQGNSA. The CDR3 extends over 16 amino acids. The CDR3, as DNA: TGTGCCAGCAGCGCGACAGGGGGCTTTAACACCGGGGAGCTGTTTTTT. Translated: CASSATGGFNTGELFF.

The chain recombines TRBV6-2 or TRBV6-3 with TRBJ1-6; 7 bases line up with TRBD1. The ends lost 4 bases at V and 6 bases at J; junction bases unmatched: 3. The CDR3 totals 14 residues. Germline V lookup: CDR1 MNHEY, CDR2 SVGEGT. The CDR3 loop reads CASSLNRGNSPLHF. CDR3 sequence (DNA): TGTGCCAGCAGTTTGAACAGGGGTAATTCACCCCTCCACTTT.

Note on this clone: The conserved final phenylalanine or tryptophan is absent from the CDR3, which likely points to a read error. No DNA is shown, since the ends of the CDR3 on it are uncertain; the CDR3 is the one TCRdb lists. V gene TRBV6-4 combines with J gene TRBJ2-3; the table's D gene call, TRBD1, was not cross checked with the DNA. The CDR3 has 14 amino acids, counting both end residues. CDR1 and CDR2 from the germline V gene are MRHNA and SNTAGT. The CDR3: CASSERSQTAQRVG.

This rearrangement joins TRBV6-4 to TRBJ2-1; tentatively, D is TRBD2 (6 bases). This CDR3 comprises 15 residues. Trimming cost V 2 bases and J 8 bases, with 16 bases left between them. Germline CDR1 MRHNA, CDR2 SNTAGT. The CDR3 DNA sequence: TGTGCCAGCAGTGACCAAGGAGGGGCCCGGGATGAGCAGTTCTTC. This gives the protein CASSDQGGARDEQFF.

The chain recombines TRBV6-5 with TRBJ2-5; 9 bases agree with TRBD1. This CDR3 comprises 15 residues. Trimming at V came to 5 bases and at J to 4 bases, leaving 8 bases not matched to a gene. The germline V gene encodes CDR1 MNHEY and CDR2 SVGAGI. This CDR3 is CASSQTGGYGETQYF. The CDR3 coding sequence is TGTGCCAGCAGTCAGACAGGGGGATATGGAGAGACCCAGTACTTC.

This clone showed up just a few times. The chain recombines TRBV7-2 with TRBJ1-2, with D perhaps matching TRBD1 (5 bases). Germline V lookup: CDR1 SGHTA, CDR2 FQGNSA. Trimming took off 1 base at V and 7 bases at J, with 10 bases between the two ends. The CDR3 sequence is 13 residues long. CDR3 residues: CASSLGQRGGYTF. The CDR3 region has the DNA TGTGCCAGCAGCTTAGGACAGCGAGGTGGCTACACCTTC.

This clone came up once. The CDR3 protein is CASSPRGQGGYGYTF. CDR3 bases: TGTGCCAGCAGTCCCCGGGGACAGGGGGGCTATGGCTACACCTTC. V usage is TRBV27 and J usage is TRBJ1-2; 11 bases map to TRBD1. In germline, CDR1 is MNHEY, CDR2 SMNVEV (reference sequence). V lost 5 bases, J lost 4 bases, and 6 bases stayed unmatched. The CDR3 spans 15 residues.

The chain employs TRBV2 and TRBJ1-6; D is uncertain. Germline V CDR1 and CDR2: SNHLY, FYNNEI. Trimming pared 7 bases from V and 9 bases from J, leaving 13 bases between. This CDR3 has 13 residues. CDR3 bases: TGTGCCAGCAACGCGGGGAGCTCTTCACCCCTCCACTTT. Encoded protein: CASNAGSSSPLHF. Using reference TRBV2 and TRBJ1-6 for the parts outside the CDR3, the full variable domain is EPEVTQTPSHQVTQMGQEVILRCVPISNHLYFYWYRQILGQKVEFLVSFYNNEISEKSEIFDDQFSVERPDGSNFTLKIRSTKLEDSAMYFCASNAGSSSPLHFGNGTRLTVT.

The CDR3 here is CASRDQGLSYEQYF. Written as DNA, the CDR3 is TGCGCCAGCAGAGACCAGGGGCTCTCCTACGAGCAGTACTTC. J is TRBJ2-7 and V is TRBV10-2; the D gene is possibly TRBD1 (6 bases). The V end was cut by 6 bases, the J end by 0 bases, with 12 bases between. The germline V gene has CDR1 WSHSY and CDR2 SAAADI. The CDR3 length is 14 residues.

The chain has TRBV9 and TRBJ1-2, with D perhaps TRBD1 (6 bases). The CDR3 totals 14 residues. Germline V gene sequence: CDR1 SGDLS, CDR2 YYNGEE. V was pared by 3 bases and J by 2 bases, with 11 bases between. CDR3 region: CASSDDDRNYGYTF. The CDR3 bases are TGTGCCAGCAGCGACGACGACAGGAACTATGGCTACACCTTC.

This clone was counted a single time. The CDR3 coding sequence is TGTGCCAGCAGCTTAGAGGGAGGTCCCTATGGCTACACCTTC. The encoded protein is CASSLEGGPYGYTF. The rearrangement links TRBV7-7 to TRBJ1-2; D call uncertain. CDR3 size: 14 residues. Trimming pared 1 base from V and 4 bases from J, leaving 10 bases between. Germline-derived CDR1 and CDR2 are SSHAT and FNYEAQ (reference sequence).

The rearrangement joins TRBV19 to TRBJ1-6; D is ambiguous. This CDR3 is built from 14 residues. The germline gives CDR1 LNHDA, CDR2 SQIVND (reference sequence). Deletions cut 5 bases from V and 3 bases from J, with 8 bases between. This CDR3 is CASSEGIYNSPLHF. The CDR3 nucleotides read TGTGCCAGTAGTGAGGGAATCTATAATTCACCCCTCCACTTT.

The rearrangement joins TRBV7-2 to TRBJ1-2; D may be TRBD1 (6 bases). Germline CDR1 and CDR2: SGHTA and FQGNSA. The CDR3 runs to 14 residues. V lost 5 bases, J lost 8 bases, and 18 bases lay in between. CDR3 protein: CASSPDQGSRGYTF. The CDR3 DNA follows: TGTGCCAGCAGCCCAGACCAGGGGTCAAGGGGCTACACCTTC.

This clone was seen more than once but under ten times. The CDR3: CASHGQGDGYTF. CDR3 coding DNA: TGTGCCAGCCATGGACAGGGGGATGGCTACACCTTC. This sequence joins TRBV28 and TRBJ1-2, with 10 bases aligning to TRBD1. From germline, CDR1 is MDHEN and CDR2 SYDVKM. There are 12 residues in the CDR3. V was pared by 8 bases and J by 6 bases, with 3 bases of the junction left unmatched.

This clone was seen a few times. V gene TRBV5-5 combines with J gene TRBJ2-7, with D tentatively TRBD1 (5 bases). Germline V gene lookup returns CDR1 SGHKS and CDR2 YYEKEE (reference sequence). With 2 bases removed from V and 5 bases from J, the gap between germline ends came to 14 bases. The CDR3 extends over 14 amino acids. CDR3 region: CASSLVGRRDEQYF. The DNA for the CDR3 is TGTGCCAGCAGCTTAGTAGGCCGCAGGGACGAGCAGTACTTC.

V is TRBV28 and J is TRBJ2-7, with TRBD2 matching over 9 bases. CDR1 is MDHEN and CDR2 is SYDVKM in the germline V gene. Losses at the gene ends were 6 bases for V and 5 bases for J; bases not matched to a gene: 5. The CDR3 runs to 13 residues. The CDR3 nucleotides are TGTGCCAGCAGCCTTAGGACTAGCGACGAGCAGTACTTC. Amino acid sequence: CASSLRTSDEQYF.

The chain couples TRBV6-1 to TRBJ2-7; D remains unclear. Germline V CDR1 and CDR2: MNHNS, SASEGT. V dropped 2 bases and J dropped 4 bases, with 18 bases sitting between them. The CDR3 has 16 amino acids. The CDR3 sequence: CASSEFEVSRIYEQYF. CDR3 DNA: TGTGCCAGCAGTGAATTCGAGGTGAGCCGGATTTACGAGCAGTACTTC.